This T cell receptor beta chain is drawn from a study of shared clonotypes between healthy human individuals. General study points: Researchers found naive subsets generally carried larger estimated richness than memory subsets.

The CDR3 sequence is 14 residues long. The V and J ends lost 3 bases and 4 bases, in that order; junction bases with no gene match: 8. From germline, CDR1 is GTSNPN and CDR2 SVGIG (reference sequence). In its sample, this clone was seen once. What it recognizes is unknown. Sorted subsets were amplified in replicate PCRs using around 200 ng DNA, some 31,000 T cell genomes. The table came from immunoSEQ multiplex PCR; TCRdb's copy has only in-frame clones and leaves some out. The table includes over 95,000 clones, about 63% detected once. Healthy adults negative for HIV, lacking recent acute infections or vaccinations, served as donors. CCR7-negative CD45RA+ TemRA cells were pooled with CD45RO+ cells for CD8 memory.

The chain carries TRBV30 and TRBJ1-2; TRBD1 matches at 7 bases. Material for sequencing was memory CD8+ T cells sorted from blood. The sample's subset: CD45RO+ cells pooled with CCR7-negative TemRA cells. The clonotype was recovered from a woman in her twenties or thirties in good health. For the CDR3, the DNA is TGTGCCTGGAGGGAGGACAGGAAGGCCTATGGCTACACCTTC. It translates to CAWREDRKAYGYTF.